The clone carrying this T cell receptor beta chain was recorded once. In the authors' methods: Reference gene primer amplification gave nucleated cell count estimates. Produced via immunoSEQ multiplex PCR; TCRdb's table is partial and in-frame only. V, J and clone size are those of that table, while D and trimming were read from the DNA. The sample has about 170,000 clones; 92% are singletons. A Seattle source enrolled patients during active infection and followed them longitudinally. This entry comes from a study of blood T cell repertoires in COVID-19. The CDR3 covers 18 residues. V was trimmed by 0 bases and J by 0 bases, leaving 14 bases between them. From germline, CDR1 is SNHLY and CDR2 FYNNEI.

Material for sequencing was peripheral blood. The chain couples TRBV2 to TRBJ2-2; D possibly corresponds to TRBD1 (7 bases). The source is a man aged 30 to 45 with COVID-19, enrolled during active disease. The CDR3 reads CASSEAFGGTANTGELFF. For the CDR3, the DNA is TGTGCCAGCAGTGAAGCTTTTGGCGGGACAGCGAACACCGGGGAGCTGTTTTTT.